Presented here are 20 T cell receptor beta chains from one specimen sequenced in a study of blood T cells in healthy people across ages. With a J-beta primer mix and a sample-barcoded 5' primer, a second PCR ran roughly 6 to 11 cycles. TCRdb ran MiXCR on the 5' RACE reads and lists one entry per CDR3 protein. This table holds roughly 1,000,000 distinct CDR3 sequences, less than 25% found once. This sample also belongs to another study, concerning T cells of mothers and their children.

The sequenced material came from blood. The origin of the receptors is a girl aged 2 to 9 in good health.

This clonotype was recorded only once. This rearrangement joins TRBV29-1 to TRBJ1-1; possibly TRBD1 for D (6 bases). Trimming shortened V by 5 bases and J by 1 base, and 17 bases separated the two germline ends. Germline V CDR1 and CDR2: SQVTM, ANQGSEA. The CDR3 loop spans 15 amino acids. The CDR3 protein is CSVQGKELGNTEAFF. CDR3 DNA sequence: TGCAGCGTTCAGGGGAAGGAATTAGGGAACACTGAAGCTTTCTTT.

For this clonotype: One base away lies a much larger clone, so this may be a sequencing read error. This chain connects TRBV27 to TRBJ2-1, with 11 bases lining up with TRBD2. J gave up 7 bases and V 8 bases, and 16 bases lay outside the gene matches. This CDR3 has 17 residues. The V gene's germline CDR1 is MNHEY and CDR2 SMNVEV (reference sequence). CDR3 DNA: TGTGCCAGCCGACCATCTAGCGGGAGGACCATTGATAATGAGCAGTTCTTC. Translation gives CASRPSSGRTIDNEQFF.

The sample holds a few counts of this clonotype. This chain links TRBV5-1 with TRBJ1-1; 10 nucleotides agree with TRBD1. With 4 bases clipped from V and 1 base from J, the junction kept 10 bases outside the gene matches. The CDR3 is made up of 17 amino acids. Germline V gene sequence: CDR1 SGHRS, CDR2 YFSETQ. The CDR3 bases are TGCGCCAGCAGCGGGGGGACAGGGGTCCTGCCGAACACTGAAGCTTTCTTT. Its translation is CASSGGTGVLPNTEAFF.

V is TRBV3-1 and J is TRBJ2-1; D may be TRBD2 (5 bases). V was cut by 3 bases and J by 4 bases, with 10 bases left in between. Germline lookup yields CDR1 LGHDT and CDR2 YNNKEL (reference sequence). The CDR3 has 14 amino acids. CDR3 in amino acids: CASSHPSGYNEQFF. The CDR3 DNA follows: TGTGCCAGCAGCCACCCCAGCGGATACAATGAGCAGTTCTTC.

This clonotype has more than one count but fewer than ten. This chain uses TRBV10-3 with TRBJ2-1, with 8 positions matching TRBD1. This CDR3 has 14 amino acids. Germline V gene lookup returns CDR1 ENHRY and CDR2 SYGVKD. The J segment lost 7 bases and the V segment lost 3 bases, leaving 5 bases of the junction unmatched. The CDR3 region has the DNA TGTGCCATCAGTGACAGGGGGCCTAGAAATGAGCAGTTCTTC. Translation gives CAISDRGPRNEQFF.

The CDR3 DNA reads as TGTGCCAGCAAACAGGGGGCCTACAATGAGCAGTTCTTC. It encodes CASKQGAYNEQFF. The rearrangement joins TRBV6-2 or TRBV6-3 to TRBJ2-1, with 8 bases lining up with TRBD1. V trimming: 7 bases; J trimming: 2 bases; junction bases outside the gene matches: 1. Per germline, CDR1 MNHEY and CDR2 SVGEGT. CDR3 length equals 13 residues.

The chain carries TRBV5-1 and TRBJ2-7; D gene ambiguous. V was shortened by 4 bases and J by 0 bases, with 20 bases between the two germline ends. This CDR3 spans 17 amino acids. Germline V CDR1 and CDR2: SGHRS, YFSETQ. CDR3 region: CASSTSGLRWGSYEQYF. The CDR3, as DNA: TGCGCCAGCAGCACATCGGGCCTACGTTGGGGCTCCTACGAGCAGTACTTC. The full variable domain, rest sourced from reference TRBV5-1 and TRBJ2-7, is KAGVTQTPRYLIKTRGQQVTLSCSPISGHRSVSWYQQTPGQGLQFLFEYFSETQRNKGNFPGRFSGRQFSNSRSEMNVSTLELGDSALYLCASSTSGLRWGSYEQYFGPGTRLTVT.

The table lists this clonotype with a few counts. J is TRBJ2-3 and V is TRBV5-6; 7 bases are shared with TRBD2. CDR1 and CDR2 (germline): SGHDT, YYEEEE. The CDR3 runs to 14 residues. V lost 2 bases, J lost 2 bases, and 2 bases stayed unmatched. The CDR3 sequence is CASSFAGVTDTQYF. DNA for the CDR3: TGTGCCAGCAGCTTCGCGGGGGTCACAGATACGCAGTATTTT.

The chain uses TRBV19 and TRBJ2-1; either TRBD1 or TRBD2 may supply D (6 bases each). Near its end, the DNA agrees better with TRBJ2-7, so the J call may be wrong. The CDR3 is 14 residues long. CDR1 and CDR2 (germline): LNHDA, SQIVND (reference sequence). CDR3 DNA sequence: TGTGCCAGTAGCATCCCGGGGGCGGCCTACGAGCAGTACTTC. This gives the protein CASSIPGAAYEQYF.

This clonotype has a handful of counts. The chain has TRBV12-3 or TRBV12-4 and TRBJ1-4; TRBD1 matches at 10 bases. The CDR3 sequence is 15 residues long. Trimming at V came to 4 bases and at J to 8 bases, leaving 7 bases not matched to a gene. The CDR3 DNA reads TGTGCCAGCAGTTCCCCGGGACAGGGGTCAGAAAAACTGTTTTTT. This codes for CASSSPGQGSEKLFF.

The V gene is TRBV12-3 or TRBV12-4, the J gene TRBJ1-5, with D possibly matching TRBD1 (6 bases). This CDR3 region has 14 residues. Trimming removed 7 bases from V and 7 bases from J, with 17 bases in between. CDR3 region: CASNMGGQGQPQHF. For the CDR3, the DNA is TGTGCCAGCAACATGGGGGGGCAAGGACAGCCCCAGCATTTT.

This clonotype was detected a few times. This chain links TRBV27 with TRBJ2-3; D is unclear. Germline loops: CDR1 MNHEY, CDR2 SMNVEV (reference sequence). This CDR3 spans 12 amino acids. Trimming shortened V by 3 bases and J by 6 bases, and 7 bases separated the two germline ends. CDR3 loop: CASSFHGDTQYF. CDR3 DNA: TGTGCCAGCAGTTTTCACGGGGATACGCAGTATTTT.

The rearrangement joins TRBV4-2 to TRBJ1-1; TRBD1 matches at 7 bases. V lost 1 base to trimming and J lost 0 bases; unmatched junction nucleotides: 5. Germline CDR1 and CDR2: LGHNA and YNFKEQ. The length of the CDR3 is 16 residues. The CDR3 nucleotides are TGTGCCAGCAGCCAAGGCTGGGGACAGATGAACACTGAAGCTTTCTTT. Translation: CASSQGWGQMNTEAFF.

For this clonotype: One end of the junction is discordant with germline, which a read error may explain. V usage is TRBV20-1 and J usage is TRBJ2-5, with 8 bases aligning to TRBD2. CDR1 and CDR2 (germline): DFQATT, SNEGSKA (reference sequence). This CDR3 is built from 17 residues. CDR3 loop: CSARPNGRVSRGETQYF. The CDR3 coding sequence is TGCAGTGCTAGACCTAACGGGAGGGTGTCACGGGGAGAGACCCAGTACTTT.

This clonotype was counted only a few times. The chain's CDR3 is CASSFQGAGSPLHF. In DNA form, the CDR3 reads TGTGCCAGCAGCTTCCAAGGGGCTGGTTCACCCCTCCACTTT. The J gene is TRBJ1-6, the V gene TRBV5-6; possible D gene TRBD1, 5 bases. CDR1 and CDR2 from the germline V gene are SGHDT and YYEEEE. V was shortened by 2 bases and J by 9 bases, with 12 bases between the two germline ends. The CDR3 has 14 residues.

The chain has TRBV2 and TRBJ2-5; no reliable D call. V was cut by 8 bases and J by 4 bases, with 8 bases left in between. The CDR3 loop spans 11 amino acids. Germline V gene lookup returns CDR1 SNHLY and CDR2 FYNNEI. The CDR3 region is CASLVVETQYF. DNA for the CDR3: TGTGCCAGCTTAGTTGTAGAGACCCAGTACTTC. Supplemented by reference TRBV2 and TRBJ2-5, the full variable domain reads EPEVTQTPSHQVTQMGQEVILRCVPISNHLYFYWYRQILGQKVEFLVSFYNNEISEKSEIFDDQFSVERPDGSNFTLKIRSTKLEDSAMYFCASLVVETQYFGPGTRLLVL.

This clonotype was found a few times. This chain connects TRBV12-3 or TRBV12-4 to TRBJ2-1; D unresolved. The CDR3 is made up of 14 amino acids. The V end lost 3 bases, the J end lost 8 bases, and 14 bases lay between the germline ends. In DNA form, the CDR3 reads TGTGCCAGCAGTTTGACGGGTAGATTGGATGAGCAGTTCTTC. Amino acids: CASSLTGRLDEQFF.

This clonotype turned up a few times. The V call is TRBV6-5, the J call TRBJ2-3; 8 bases fit TRBD2. Germline loops: CDR1 MNHEY, CDR2 SVGAGI. V dropped 5 bases and J dropped 3; count of bases not matched to a gene: 7. The CDR3 has 15 residues. The chain's CDR3 is CASSIERELTDTQYF. CDR3 nucleotide sequence: TGTGCCAGCAGTATCGAGCGGGAGTTAACAGATACGCAGTATTTT.

This clonotype was recorded a few times. The genes are TRBV11-2 and TRBJ2-1; no clear D. V was cut by 2 bases and J by 1 base, with 9 bases left in between. The CDR3 contains 15 residues. Germline CDR1 reads SGHAT; CDR2 reads FQNNGV. The CDR3 DNA sequence: TGTGCCAGCAGCTTAACGGTGGGGTCCTACAATGAGCAGTTCTTC. Encoded protein: CASSLTVGSYNEQFF.

The chain employs TRBV29-1 and TRBJ1-2; D call uncertain. The germline gives CDR1 SQVTM, CDR2 ANQGSEA. This CDR3 region has 12 residues. The V end was cut by 6 bases, the J end by 4 bases, with 12 bases between. CDR3 protein: CSVWTAPYGYTF. The CDR3 DNA follows: TGCAGCGTCTGGACGGCGCCCTATGGCTACACCTTC.